This TCR beta chain was sequenced in a study of human T cells and chemical hapten exposure. Study summary: Investigators sensitized around 2 cm by around 2 cm of upper inner arm skin with 2% DPC. Patch tests put 0.01% DPC on the upper back, and the results were checked at 6 days.

Germline CDR1 MNHEY, CDR2 SVGEGT. The CDR3 contains 15 residues. The V gene end was trimmed by 2 bases and the J gene end by 4 bases; junction bases not matched to a gene: 7. This sample's time point: patch test 2, 6 weeks after DPC sensitization. Specified treatment: therapeutic diphenylcyclopropenone sensitization with weekly scalp DPC. The authors' total RNA extraction used unfractionated whole blood. The library put unique molecular identifiers onto individual cDNA molecules. TCRdb re-derived calls from the RACE reads in MiXCR, one entry per CDR3 protein. The profile shows around 360,000 distinct CDR3 sequences, roughly 6% of them singletons. This clonotype has just a few counts.

The sample here was whole blood, taken in connection with sensitization to the hapten diphenylcyclopropenone (DPC). This rearrangement joins TRBV6-2 or TRBV6-3 to TRBJ1-2; 7 nucleotides match TRBD1. The sequence derives from a woman aged 18 to 35 with alopecia areata. Some clones in this sample may be carry-over from other donors' samples. The CDR3 is CASSYETGYLYGYTF. The CDR3 bases are TGTGCCAGCAGTTACGAGACAGGGTACCTCTATGGCTACACCTTC.